These T cell receptor beta chains were read from a single sample in a study of cytomegalovirus exposure and HLA in healthy donors. The protocol was immunoSEQ multiplex PCR, while the TCRdb copy is restricted to in-frame clones and leaves out a portion. The sample includes 120,000 to 150,000 clones, 72% of them seen just once. Sequenced material: PBMCs. The receptors here all came from a man aged 35-49 years in good health and CMV-seronegative. CDR3s include the opening cysteine and the closing phenylalanine or tryptophan. The D gene is left open where the match is weak. Only some rows state a clone size, as once, few, many or a class for expanded clones.

>TRBD1|.|TRBV7-2|TRBJ2-4
TGTGCCAGCAGCCGCGACAGGGCGGGCATGAACATTCAGTACTTC
CASSRDRAGMNIQYF
>.|.|TRBV9|TRBJ2-2
TGTGCCAGCAGCGCGACAGGCGCCCCGAACACCGGGGAGCTGTTTTTT
CASSATGAPNTGELFF
>.|few|TRBV18|TRBJ2-4
TGTGCCAGCTCACCACGAGGAACTACGGACATTCAGTACTTC
CASSPRGTTDIQYF
>TRBD2|few|TRBV6-6|TRBJ2-3
TGTGCCAGCAGTCCCGGGACTAGCGGCACAGATACGCAGTATTTT
CASSPGTSGTDTQYF
>.|few|TRBV5-1|TRBJ1-2
TGCGCCAGCAGCCCGTACAGTGAAACCCTCTGGGGCTACACCTTC
CASSPYSETLWGYTF
>TRBD1|.|TRBV19|TRBJ2-1
TGTGCCAGTAGTATCGGGACAGGGGGCACAGATGAGCAGTTCTTC
CASSIGTGGTDEQFF
>.|.|TRBV7-9|TRBJ2-4
TGTGCCAGCAGCCAGACACCCGAGATAGCCAAAAACATTCAGTACTTC
CASSQTPEIAKNIQYF
>.|.|TRBV5-1|TRBJ1-2
TGCGCCAGCAGCCCGCCCGCAGGGGATGGCTACACCTTC
CASSPPAGDGYTF
>.|.|TRBV5-6|TRBJ1-1
TGTGCCAGCAGCTTGGTAGGACAGACCATGAACACTGAAGCTTTCTTT
CASSLVGQTMNTEAFF
>.|.|TRBV14|TRBJ1-1
TGTGCCAGCAGCCAAGGGTACGGAGCTGGAGCTTTCTTT
CASSQGYGAGAFF
>.|.|TRBV2|TRBJ1-1
TGTGCCAGGCGGGCCCCAAGGGCTGGCACTGAAGCTTTCTTT
CARRAPRAGTEAFF
>TRBD2|.|TRBV9|TRBJ2-1
TGTGCCAGCAGCCCTTATAGCGGGAGTTCCTACAATGAGCAGTTCTTC
CASSPYSGSSYNEQFF
>.|.|TRBV5-6|TRBJ2-2
TGTGCCAGCATAAAACAGGGGAGGCACGGGGAGCTGTTTTTT
CASIKQGRHGELFF
>.|.|TRBV7-2|TRBJ2-1
TGTGCCAGCAGCCCCCGTCCCGGGACTCACTACAATGAGCAGTTCTTC
CASSPRPGTHYNEQFF
>TRBD2|few|TRBV7-6|TRBJ2-3
TGTGCCAGCAGCTTAGAGACTAGCTCAGATACGCAGTATTTT
CASSLETSSDTQYF
>.|.|TRBV4-1|TRBJ2-5
TGCGCCAGCAGCCAAGAGTCCTATCCGGGAGTGGGAGAGACCCAGTACTTC
CASSQESYPGVGETQYF
>TRBD1|.|TRBV11-2|TRBJ2-7
TGTGCCAGCAGCGGGGGGGGGACAGGGGAGTACGAGCAGTACTTC
CASSGGGTGEYEQYF
>TRBD1|.|TRBV2|TRBJ1-2
TGTGCCAGCAGTGGGGGGACAGCAGCTAACTATGGCTACCCCTTC
CASSGGTAANYGYPF
>.|.|TRBV5-5|TRBJ1-4
TGTGCCAGCAGCTTGGCCGCCAGAACTAATGAAAAACTGTTTTTT
CASSLAARTNEKLFF
>TRBD1|.|TRBV6-1|TRBJ2-2
TGTTCCAGCAGCAACCGGGACAGGTCCGGGGAGCTCTTTTTT
CSSSNRDRSGELFF
>.|.|TRBV6-1|TRBJ1-6
TGTGCCAGCATCAGGGAACCCTATGGTAATTCACCCCTCCACTTT
CASIREPYGNSPLHF
>.|.|TRBV19|TRBJ2-2
TGTGCCAGTAGTATGCAACTCCAGGTCGGGGAGCTGTTTTTT
CASSMQLQVGELFF
>TRBD2|.|TRBV4-2|TRBJ2-7
TGTGCCAGCAGCCAAGTGACCGGGGAACTAGCGGGGGCGGGGGAGCAGTACTTC
CASSQVTGELAGAGEQYF
>TRBD1|.|TRBV10-3|TRBJ1-3
TGTGCCATCAGTGAGTCGACCCCGGGACAGGGCAGGGTTGTGTATTTT
CAISESTPGQGRVVYF
>TRBD1|.|TRBV9|TRBJ2-1
TGTGCCAGCAGCGTATCGCTCGGGACAGGGCTCCACAATGAGCAGTTCTTC
CASSVSLGTGLHNEQFF
>.|once|TRBV4-1|TRBJ1-3
TGCGCCAGCAGCCAATGGCCTCTCGGGACTCTTGGAAACACCATATATTTT
CASSQWPLGTLGNTIYF
>.|.|TRBV4-1|TRBJ1-3
TGCGCCAGCAGCCCGGGTCCCTCTGGAAACACCATATATTTT
CASSPGPSGNTIYF
>.|.|TRBV5-1|TRBJ2-1
TGCGCCAGCAGCCCAACAGGCGACAGATTCTACAATGAGCAGTTCTTC
CASSPTGDRFYNEQFF
>.|few|TRBV9|TRBJ1-4
TGTGCCAGCAGCGTAGAGGGCAGGGGAAATGAAAAACTGTTTTTT
CASSVEGRGNEKLFF
>TRBD1|.|TRBV19|TRBJ1-5
TGTGCCAGTAGTCGGGACAGGGCTGGCAATCAGCCCCAGCATTTT
CASSRDRAGNQPQHF
>.|.|TRBV6-1|TRBJ1-4
TGTGCCAGCAGGCCGGGACATGGGAATGAAAAACTGTTTTTT
CASRPGHGNEKLFF
>.|.|TRBV18|TRBJ2-1
TGTGCCAGCTCACCTACTCCGGATCAGGACAATGAGCAGTTCTTC
CASSPTPDQDNEQFF
>TRBD2|once|TRBV9|TRBJ2-5
TGTGCCAGCAGCGTGGCGGGGGGCCACGAGACCCAGTACTTC
CASSVAGGHETQYF
>.|.|TRBV10-1|TRBJ2-7
TGCGCCAGCAATGACTATACTGGTGCGCAGTACTTC
CASNDYTGAQYF
>.|once|TRBV6-6|TRBJ1-2
TGTGCCAGCAGTTCTGCGCCAAACTATGGCTACACCTTC
CASSSAPNYGYTF
>TRBD1|.|TRBV5-8|TRBJ2-3
TGTGCCAGCAGCTTACGACAGGGACCAGATACGCAGTATTTT
CASSLRQGPDTQYF
>TRBD1|.|TRBV6-5|TRBJ1-1
TGTGCCAGCAGTTACTCCTCTCAGGGGGGGAACACTGAAGCTTTCTTT
CASSYSSQGGNTEAFF
>.|few|TRBV9|TRBJ2-7
TGTGCCAGCAGCGCTGGACGGGAACTCGCCTACGAGCAGTACTTC
CASSAGRELAYEQYF
>.|.|TRBV9|TRBJ1-1
TGTGCCAGCAGCGTATCTAGGGGGGGAATAGGGAACACTGAAGCTTTCTTT
CASSVSRGGIGNTEAFF
>TRBD1|.|TRBV28|TRBJ2-2
TGTGCCAGCAGTTTTCGCCGGGACAGGGTCGGGACCGGGGAGCTGTTTTTT
CASSFRRDRVGTGELFF
>.|.|TRBV11-2|TRBJ1-5
TGTGCCAGCAGCTTAGGACGGGATCAGCCCCAGCATTTT
CASSLGRDQPQHF
>.|.|TRBV23-1|TRBJ1-2
TGCGCCAGCAGACGTAGTGGCTACACCTTC
CASRRSGYTF
>TRBD1|.|TRBV19|TRBJ2-7
TGTGCCAGTAGTGAGGGACAGGGCCTCGACTACGAGCAGTACTTC
CASSEGQGLDYEQYF
>TRBD1|.|TRBV19|TRBJ2-4
TGTGCCAGTAGTACCAATCCGACAGGGGGGGTGGGCATTCAGTACTTC
CASSTNPTGGVGIQYF
>.|once|TRBV4-1|TRBJ2-1
TGCGCCAGCAGCCCTAGGCAGGGGGGTCGTGTCAATGAGCAGTTCTTC
CASSPRQGGRVNEQFF
>.|.|TRBV5-1|TRBJ2-3
TGCGCCAGCAGCTTAGGGATAGCGGCAGATACGCAGTATTTT
CASSLGIAADTQYF
>TRBD1|.|TRBV27|TRBJ2-3
TGTGCCAGCAGGAGGACAGGAGGTCAGGCCCTAGATACGCAGTATTTT
CASRRTGGQALDTQYF
>TRBD1|.|TRBV5-1|TRBJ2-2
TGCGCCAGCAGCTTGGGACAGGGGGACACCGGGGAGCTGTTTTTT
CASSLGQGDTGELFF
>TRBD2|.|TRBV9|TRBJ2-2
TGTGCCAGCAGCGCCCCTACTAGCGGGGGACACGACGGGGAGCTGTTTTTT
CASSAPTSGGHDGELFF
>TRBD1|.|TRBV19|TRBJ2-3
TGTGCCAGTAGTGGATGGACAGGGGGCACAGATACGCAGTATTTT
CASSGWTGGTDTQYF
>.|.|TRBV6-5|TRBJ1-2
TGTGCCAGCAGTAGACGAGACAGGTTCTATGGCTACCCCTTC
CASSRRDRFYGYPF
>TRBD2|few|TRBV4-1|TRBJ2-7
TGCGCCAGCAGCCAGCACATTAGCGGGAGGAGCTCCTACGAGCAGTACTTC
CASSQHISGRSSYEQYF
>.|.|TRBV6-5|TRBJ2-7
TGTGCCAGCAGTTACTCTCCGGGACACAACTACGAGCAGTACTTC
CASSYSPGHNYEQYF
>.|.|TRBV6-1|TRBJ1-1
TGTGCCAGCAGTGACTACCTGAACACTGAAGCTTTCTTT
CASSDYLNTEAFF